Below, 7 T cell receptor beta chains from the same sample are listed, as sequenced in a study of kidney transplant recipient with SARS-CoV-2 infection (dated by TCRdb to the early 2020s). The sample's time point label is to be understood as: pre-pandemic baseline sample and day 111 after first positive SARS-CoV-2 test. Sequencing took place on an Illumina MiSeq. TCRdb trimmed the raw reads at Q25, called clones with MiXCR and kept productive beta chains. A single entry per CDR3 protein holds the most common genes and DNA from its merged rows. Within this sample are approximately 250,000 distinct CDR3 sequences, with 25% to 35% of them counted one time only. Clones ranked in the top ten supply nearly 7.5% of the sample. The source was a blood sample, collected at baseline and on roughly day 120 from a kidney transplant recipient. These receptors originate from a male patient in his thirties who had COVID-19 and was a kidney transplant recipient. After transplantation, some T cells may belong to the graft donor instead of the recipient.

Many counts were recorded for this clonotype. The rearrangement uses TRBV3-1 and TRBJ2-5; D may be TRBD1 (5 bases). V lost 5 bases to trimming and J lost 5 bases, with 24 bases between them. The CDR3 loop spans 17 amino acids. The germline V gene encodes CDR1 LGHDT and CDR2 YNNKEL (reference sequence). CDR3 amino acids: CASSGQYPISFSETQYF. Written as DNA, the CDR3 is TGTGCCAGCAGCGGACAATATCCCATTTCTTTCTCTGAGACCCAGTACTTC.

Details on this clonotype: The junction shows a germline mismatch at one end, possibly a read error. The rearrangement links TRBV6-2 or TRBV6-3 to TRBJ2-5; D perhaps matches TRBD1 (5 bases). Germline loops: CDR1 MNHEY, CDR2 SVGEGT. The CDR3 covers 16 residues. The CDR3 DNA sequence: TGTGCCGGCAGTTACTCGTTAGGGGCGTCGGCAGAGACCCAGTACTTC. It translates to CAGSYSLGASAETQYF.

Regarding this clonotype: This clone may be a read error of a much larger clone one base away. The rearrangement links TRBV5-3 to TRBJ1-3; no reliable D call. TRBV5-3 is known as an ORF, though its function is uncertain. This CDR3 is 10 amino acids long. DNA of the CDR3: TGTGCCAGAAGCCCGAACACCATACATTTT. It specifies CARSPNTIHF.

This clonotype was detected many times. The rearrangement uses TRBV21-1 and TRBJ1-3. TRBV21-1 is an annotated pseudogene. There are 17 residues in the CDR3. The CDR3 sequence is CASPQSARTETGNTIYF. CDR3 DNA sequence: TGTGCCAGCCCCCAATCTGCTCGGACTGAGACTGGAAACACCATATATTTT.

As to this clonotype: Possible read error: a much larger clone is one base away. Here the CDR3 reads CTSSMGNQPQHF. DNA of the CDR3: TGTACCAGCAGTATGGGCAATCAGCCCCAGCATTTT. The chain joins TRBV6-5 to TRBJ1-5; D is undetermined. Germline CDR1 and CDR2: MNHEY and SVGAGI. CDR3 length: 12 amino acids.

Concerning this clonotype itself: This clone may be a read error of a much larger clone one base away. The chain uses TRBV5-8 and TRBJ1-2; the D is unclear. Germline assignment: CDR1 SGHTS and CDR2 YDEGEE. The CDR3 totals 16 residues. CDR3 in amino acids: CASIDHHPRKTYGYAF. In DNA form, the CDR3 reads TGTGCCAGCATTGATCATCATCCACGAAAGACCTATGGCTACGCCTTC. Variable domain in full (rest from reference TRBV5-8 and TRBJ1-2): EAGVTQSPTHLIKTRGQQATLRCSPISGHTSVYWYQQALGLGLQFLLWYDEGEERNRGNFPPRFSGRQFPNYSSELNVNALELEDSALYLCASIDHHPRKTYGYAFGSGTRLTVV.

On this clonotype itself: Being one base from a much bigger clone, this may be a read error. The chain has TRBV6-5 and TRBJ2-5; 10 nucleotides line up with TRBD1. CDR3 size: 16 residues. Germline CDR1 is MNHEY and CDR2 is SVGAGI. The chain's CDR3 is CTSSQHRDRGRVAQYF. For the CDR3, the DNA is TGTACCAGCAGCCAACACCGGGACAGGGGAAGGGTTGCCCAGTACTTC.